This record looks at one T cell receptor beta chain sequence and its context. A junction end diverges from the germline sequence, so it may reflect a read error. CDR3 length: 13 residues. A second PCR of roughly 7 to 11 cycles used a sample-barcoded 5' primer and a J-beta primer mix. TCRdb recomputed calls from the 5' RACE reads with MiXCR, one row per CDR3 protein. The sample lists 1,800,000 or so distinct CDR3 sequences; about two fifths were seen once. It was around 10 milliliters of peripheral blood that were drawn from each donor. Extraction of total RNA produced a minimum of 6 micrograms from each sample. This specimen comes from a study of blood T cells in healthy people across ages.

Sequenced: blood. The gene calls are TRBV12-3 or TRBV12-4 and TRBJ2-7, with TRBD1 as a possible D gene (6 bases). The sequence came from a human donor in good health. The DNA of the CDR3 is TGTGCCAGCAGGTTTGGGGGCTCTTACGGGCAGTACTTC. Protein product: CASRFGGSYGQYF.